The 21 T cell receptor beta chains below come from one sample, sequenced in a study of cytomegalovirus exposure and HLA in healthy donors. Primers for the PCR totalled 60 Vbeta and 13 Jbeta. Libraries were prepared by immunoSEQ multiplex PCR; TCRdb keeps only in-frame clonotypes and omits some of them. The profile shows over 100,000 clones, 70% of them singletons. The specimen was PBMCs. The receptors come from a young man in good health and CMV-seropositive.

The V and J genes are TRBV2 and TRBJ2-1; 10 nucleotides match TRBD2. V lost 6 bases and J lost 8; bases outside the gene matches: 13. Germline values: CDR1 SNHLY, CDR2 FYNNEI. The CDR3 covers 16 residues. CDR3 sequence: CASSQAGTSVAHEQFF. The CDR3 DNA is TGTGCCAGCAGCCAAGCCGGGACTAGCGTGGCACATGAGCAGTTCTTC.

CDR3 DNA: TGTGCCAGCAGCAATGGAGTATCGGGGGATGAAAAACTGTTTTTT. It yields the protein CASSNGVSGDEKLFF. The rearrangement uses TRBV5-8 and TRBJ1-4; a possible D gene is TRBD1 (5 bases). This CDR3 has 15 amino acids. With 4 bases removed from V and 6 bases from J, the gap between germline ends came to 16 bases. Germline CDR1 and CDR2: SGHTS and YDEGEE.

The chain joins TRBV29-1 to TRBJ2-4; 7 bases match TRBD1. V shed 2 bases and J 7 bases; nucleotides not matched to a gene: 8. The CDR3 is made up of 14 amino acids. Germline V gene sequence: CDR1 SQVTM, CDR2 ANQGSEA. CDR3 sequence: CSVEHLAQGNIQYF. The CDR3 coding sequence is TGCAGCGTTGAACATCTAGCACAGGGGAACATTCAGTACTTC. The variable domain in full, with the rest retrieved from reference TRBV29-1 and TRBJ2-4, is SAVISQKPSRDICQRGTSLTIQCQVDSQVTMMFWYRQQPGQSLTLIATANQGSEATYESGFVIDKFPISRPNLTFSTLTVSNMSPEDSSIYLCSVEHLAQGNIQYFGAGTRLSVL.

This clone appeared a few times. CDR3 sequence reads: CATGEETQYF. In DNA form, the CDR3 reads TGTGCCACCGGGGAGGAGACCCAGTACTTC. The chain combines TRBV7-9 with TRBJ2-5, with a weak D call TRBD2 (5 bases). The germline CDR1 and CDR2 sequences are SEHNR and FQNEAQ (reference sequence). The CDR3 is 10 residues long. V was trimmed by 10 bases and J by 5 bases, leaving 8 bases between them.

The chain employs TRBV10-3 and TRBJ1-3; 8 nucleotides agree with TRBD1. Germline values: CDR1 ENHRY, CDR2 SYGVKD. The V gene end was trimmed by 7 bases and the J gene end by 9 bases; junction bases not matched to a gene: 8. The CDR3 length is 13 residues. The CDR3 nucleotides are TGTGCCATCAAAGGGACAGGACATCCCACCATATATTTT. It yields the protein CAIKGTGHPTIYF.

The CDR3 coding sequence is TGTGCCAGCAGCGCAGGACAGGGGGGAAACACCATATATTTT. Its protein product is CASSAGQGGNTIYF. The rearrangement uses TRBV5-6 and TRBJ1-3; 9 positions match TRBD1. The trim removed 4 bases at V and 4 bases at J, leaving 3 bases unmatched. Looked up from germline, CDR1 is SGHDT and CDR2 is YYEEEE. This CDR3 comprises 14 residues. Full variable domain (missing parts from reference TRBV5-6 and TRBJ1-3): DAGVTQSPTHLIKTRGQQVTLRCSPKSGHDTVSWYQQALGQGPQFIFQYYEEEERQRGNFPDRFSGHQFPNYSSELNVNALLLGDSALYLCASSAGQGGNTIYFGEGSWLTVV.

This clone was picked up one time. This rearrangement joins TRBV7-9 to TRBJ1-1, with 7 bases fitting TRBD1. CDR1 is SEHNR and CDR2 is FQNEAQ in the germline V gene (reference sequence). The CDR3 totals 14 residues. With V trimmed by 3 bases and J by 1 base, 2 bases remained unmatched. In DNA, the CDR3 is TGTGCCAGCAGCTTGGGACAGCCGAACACTGAAGCTTTCTTT. It codes for CASSLGQPNTEAFF.

The V and J genes are TRBV11-2 and TRBJ2-7; possible D gene TRBD1, 5 bases. Per the germline V gene, CDR1 is SGHAT and CDR2 is FQNNGV. The V end was cut by 0 bases, the J end by 11 bases, with 14 bases between. This CDR3 has 13 amino acids. The CDR3 DNA sequence: TGTGCCAGCAGCTTAGAATCGTCAGGGCCTGAGTACGTC. It specifies CASSLESSGPEYV.

This rearrangement joins TRBV29-1 to TRBJ1-2; TRBD1 agrees at 8 bases. The V segment lost 0 bases and the J segment 5 bases; nucleotides outside the gene matches: 2. CDR3 length: 13 residues. Per germline, CDR1 SQVTM and CDR2 ANQGSEA. The CDR3 DNA sequence: TGCAGCGTTGAAGAGCAGGGGGCGTATGGCTACACCTTC. Translation: CSVEEQGAYGYTF.

This clone was counted once. The V and J genes are TRBV21-1 and TRBJ1-4; the D call TRBD1 from the table was never checked on the DNA. TRBV21-1 is a pseudogene segment. The CDR3 runs 15 residues. The CDR3 sequence is CASSTRQGGWEKLFF. As DNA, the CDR3 is TGTGCCAGCAGCACTAGACAGGGCGGGTGGGAAAAACTGTTTTTT.

The genes are TRBV4-3 and TRBJ1-2; perhaps TRBD1 as D (6 bases). V was pared by 4 bases and J by 8 bases, with 17 bases between. CDR1 LGHNA and CDR2 YSLEER come from the germline V gene. CDR3 length: 14 amino acids. The CDR3, as DNA: TGCGCCAGCAGCCCCTATTCACAGGGCAGCGGCTACACCTTC. Its protein is CASSPYSQGSGYTF.

This chain joins TRBV28 and TRBJ1-3, with TRBD1 as a possible D gene (6 bases). The CDR3 is 13 amino acids. CDR1 is MDHEN, CDR2 SYDVKM, per germline. The V gene lost 8 bases and the J gene lost 0 bases, with 8 bases spanning the gap. CDR3 loop: CASQDSSGNTIYF. For the CDR3, the DNA is TGTGCCAGCCAGGACAGCTCTGGAAACACCATATATTTT.

Here the CDR3 reads CASSLDATGGNIQYF. The CDR3 DNA reads as TGTGCCAGCAGCTTAGATGCCACGGGGGGAAACATTCAGTACTTC. The chain employs TRBV7-9 and TRBJ2-4, with 7 bases identical to TRBD2. CDR1 is SEHNR, CDR2 FQNEAQ, per germline (reference sequence). V dropped 1 base and J dropped 6; count of bases not matched to a gene: 6. The CDR3 loop spans 15 amino acids.

The chain combines TRBV2 with TRBJ2-1, with TRBD2 as a possible D gene (5 bases). Looked up from germline, CDR1 is SNHLY and CDR2 is FYNNEI. Trimming stripped 5 bases from V and 7 bases from J, with 18 bases between. The CDR3 is 15 amino acids. The CDR3 DNA reads TGTGCCAGCAGTCCCGAGAGAGGGAGATCGAATGAGCAGTTCTTC. Encoded protein: CASSPERGRSNEQFF. Full variable domain (rest looked up from reference TRBV2 and TRBJ2-1): EPEVTQTPSHQVTQMGQEVILRCVPISNHLYFYWYRQILGQKVEFLVSFYNNEISEKSEIFDDQFSVERPDGSNFTLKIRSTKLEDSAMYFCASSPERGRSNEQFFGPGTRLTVL.

The genes are TRBV5-1 and TRBJ2-7; possible D gene TRBD2, 5 bases. CDR1 and CDR2 (germline): SGHRS, YFSETQ. There are 14 residues in the CDR3. Trimming removed 0 bases from V and 3 bases from J, with 10 bases in between. The CDR3: CASSLGGMSYEQYV. CDR3 nucleotides: TGCGCCAGCAGCTTGGGAGGGATGAGCTACGAGCAGTACGTC.

The chain couples TRBV7-2 to TRBJ1-5, with 8 bases lining up with TRBD1. In germline, CDR1 is SGHTA, CDR2 FQGNSA. This CDR3 region has 15 residues. J lost 6 bases, V lost 1 base, and 5 bases had no gene match. Here the CDR3 reads CASSLGQGAGQPQHF. The CDR3 bases are TGTGCCAGCAGCTTAGGCCAGGGGGCAGGTCAGCCCCAGCATTTT. Full variable domain (missing parts from reference TRBV7-2 and TRBJ1-5): GAGVSQSPSNKVTEKGKDVELRCDPISGHTALYWYRQSLGQGLEFLIYFQGNSAPDKSGLPSDRFSAERTGGSVSTLTIQRTQQEDSAVYLCASSLGQGAGQPQHFGDGTRLSIL.

The chain couples TRBV9 to TRBJ2-2, with 8 bases matching TRBD2. The CDR3 sequence is 13 residues long. Germline assignment: CDR1 SGDLS and CDR2 YYNGEE. V was pared by 7 bases and J by 5 bases, with 4 bases of the junction left unmatched. The chain's CDR3 is CASGKRETGELFF. The CDR3 bases are TGTGCCAGCGGTAAGCGGGAGACCGGGGAGCTGTTTTTT.

This clone was recorded a few times. J is TRBJ1-2 and V is TRBV19; 9 positions agree with TRBD1. The V and J ends lost 6 bases and 8 bases, in that order; junction bases with no gene match: 10. This CDR3 has 14 amino acids. The V gene's germline CDR1 is LNHDA and CDR2 SQIVND (reference sequence). Here the CDR3 reads CASRALGQGKGYTF. The CDR3 region has the DNA TGTGCCAGTAGGGCGCTAGGACAGGGGAAGGGCTACACCTTC.

The rearrangement uses TRBV4-1 and TRBJ2-3, with a tentative D call TRBD1 (5 bases). The CDR3 sequence is 13 residues long. The germline V gene encodes CDR1 MGHRA and CDR2 YSYEKL. Trimming cost V 1 base and J 5 bases, with 7 bases left between them. The CDR3 bases are TGCGCCAGCAGCCAAGTAGGGGAAGATACGCAGTATTTT. Translated, it gives CASSQVGEDTQYF.

This chain joins TRBV2 and TRBJ1-1; tentative D call: TRBD1 (5 bases). V lost 0 bases and J lost 3, with 8 bases in between. The CDR3 is made up of 14 amino acids. Germline CDR1 and CDR2: SNHLY and FYNNEI. CDR3 sequence: CASSEAGGDTEAFF. The CDR3 DNA reads as TGTGCCAGCAGTGAAGCGGGGGGTGACACTGAAGCTTTCTTT.

This clone is a singleton in its sample. The chain combines TRBV5-1 with TRBJ2-1; 12 bases are shared with TRBD2. Looked up from germline, CDR1 is SGHRS and CDR2 is YFSETQ. The length of the CDR3 is 17 residues. Trimming removed 4 bases from V and 0 bases from J; junction bases left unmatched: 5. CDR3 region: CASSTGLAGFSYNEQFF. In DNA form, the CDR3 reads TGCGCCAGCAGCACCGGACTAGCGGGATTCTCCTACAATGAGCAGTTCTTC. Full variable domain (remainder filled in from reference TRBV5-1 and TRBJ2-1): KAGVTQTPRYLIKTRGQQVTLSCSPISGHRSVSWYQQTPGQGLQFLFEYFSETQRNKGNFPGRFSGRQFSNSRSEMNVSTLELGDSALYLCASSTGLAGFSYNEQFFGPGTRLTVL.